These T cell receptor beta chains were read from a single sample in a study of blood T cell repertoires in COVID-19. Clones were read by immunoSEQ multiplex PCR, and TCRdb kept only the in-frame ones, dropping some. The data hold about 150,000 clones, with around 76% observed a single time. Sample: peripheral blood. The receptor source for this set is a man between 60 and 70 years old with acute or convalescent COVID-19. Each CDR3 is given with its conserved first and last residue. D genes are given only for firm matches. For some rows the clone size is stated as once, few or many, or as a class when expanded; others skip it.

j_gene	d_gene	v_gene	abundance	CDR3nt	CDR3aa
TRBJ2-3	TRBD2	TRBV4-2	.	TGTGCCAGCAGCCAAGAGGCGCGGACTAGTCGTCATACGCAGTATTTT	CASSQEARTSRHTQYF
TRBJ2-7	TRBD1	TRBV5-6	once	TGTGCCAGCAGCCCTCCGGGACAGGGATTCAGTGACGAGCAGTACTTC	CASSPPGQGFSDEQYF
TRBJ2-7	TRBD1	TRBV6-1	.	TGTGCCAGCAGTGAAGACAGGGGGCAACGGTTCCATCTCTACGAGCAGTACTTC	CASSEDRGQRFHLYEQYF
TRBJ2-7	TRBD1	TRBV6-2/TRBV6-3	.	TGTGCCAGCAGTTACCTGGGACAGATACTTTCCTACGAGCAGTACTTC	CASSYLGQILSYEQYF
TRBJ1-2	.	TRBV6-6	.	TGTGCCAGCACCCCCACAGGAGCCGCGGGGTGGGGCTACACCTTC	CASTPTGAAGWGYTF
TRBJ1-2	TRBD1	TRBV5-1	.	TGCGCCAGCAGCCTCCAACCTGGACAGGGGAGTAACTATGGCTACACCTTC	CASSLQPGQGSNYGYTF
TRBJ2-3	TRBD2	TRBV5-1	.	TGCGCCAGCAGCATAGGACTAGCGGGACCCACAGATACGCAGTATTTT	CASSIGLAGPTDTQYF
TRBJ2-1	TRBD2	TRBV11-2	.	TGTGCCAGCAGCTCAACTAGCGGGCAATACAATGAGCAGTTCTTC	CASSSTSGQYNEQFF
TRBJ1-2	.	TRBV11-2	.	TGTGCCAGCAGTACTACAGGGTATGGCTACACCTTC	CASSTTGYGYTF
TRBJ2-3	TRBD2	TRBV7-2	.	TGTGCCAGCAGCTTAGGAGGGGGACTAGCGGATAGCACAGATACGCAGTATTTT	CASSLGGGLADSTDTQYF
TRBJ2-1	.	TRBV6-5	once	TGTGCCAGCAGTCTCTACTCCGGGAGTGAGCAGTTCTTC	CASSLYSGSEQFF
TRBJ2-7	TRBD2	TRBV5-5	.	TGTGCCAGCAGCGGGGGGTGGCCTAGCGGGAGTGGGTACGAGCAGTACTTC	CASSGGWPSGSGYEQYF
TRBJ1-1	TRBD1	TRBV24-1	.	TGTGCCACCGGAACAGGGGTTGAAGCTTTCTTT	CATGTGVEAFF
TRBJ2-7	.	TRBV2	.	TGTGCCAGCATAGGGACACTCTCCTACGAGCAGTACTTC	CASIGTLSYEQYF
TRBJ1-2	.	TRBV21-1	once	TGTGCCAGCCCGGACAGGGGGATTTATGGCTACACCTTC	CASPDRGIYGYTF
TRBJ2-1	.	TRBV11-2	.	TGTGCCAGCAGCTTAGGGACAGTGAACCTTAATGAGCAGTTCTTC	CASSLGTVNLNEQFF
TRBJ2-7	TRBD2	TRBV4-1	.	TGCGCCAGCAGCCCGGGCGGGACTAGCGGATACGAGCAGTACTTC	CASSPGGTSGYEQYF
TRBJ1-3	TRBD1	TRBV5-4	.	TGTGCCAGCAGCTTGGCCGGGACAGGGGGAAACACCATATATTTT	CASSLAGTGGNTIYF
TRBJ2-7	.	TRBV5-1	once	TGCGCCAGCAGCTTGGAGGACTCCCTGGAGCAGTACTTC	CASSLEDSLEQYF
TRBJ1-5	.	TRBV24-1	.	TGTGCCACCAGTGAAAAAGGGGGTCAGCCCCAGCATTTT	CATSEKGGQPQHF
TRBJ2-6	.	TRBV23-1	.	TGCGCCAGCAGTCGGAAGAGGACAAATCACCTTTTCTCTGGGGCCAACGTCCTGACTTTC	CASSRKRTNHLFSGANVLTF
TRBJ1-6	.	TRBV3-1/TRBV3-2	.	TGTGCCAGCAGCGACCCAGGCTCACCCCTCCACTTT	CASSDPGSPLHF
TRBJ2-3	.	TRBV6-6	.	TGTGCCAGCAGTCTTGGGGCGGGACTGGGGGAGGATACGCAGTATTTT	CASSLGAGLGEDTQYF
TRBJ2-3	.	TRBV12-5	few	TGTGCTAGTGCCCTAAGGGCTAGCGGCACAGATACGCAGTATTTT	CASALRASGTDTQYF
TRBJ1-4	.	TRBV5-5	.	TGTGCCAGCAGCTTGCCCGGGACTAACGAAAAACTGTTTTTT	CASSLPGTNEKLFF
TRBJ1-6	TRBD1	TRBV10-3	.	TGTGCCATCAGTGAGCGACAGGGAATACAAAACTCACCCCTCCACTTT	CAISERQGIQNSPLHF
TRBJ1-3	.	TRBV7-8	once	TGTGCCAGCATAGACAGATCCTCTGGAAACACCATATATTTT	CASIDRSSGNTIYF
TRBJ2-1	.	TRBV19	.	TGTGCCAGTAGTATAGCGGGAGTCAGTTACAATGAGCAGTTCTTC	CASSIAGVSYNEQFF
TRBJ1-1	.	TRBV5-5	.	TGTGCCAGCAGCTTCGTCGACACAGGTGAAGCTTTCTTT	CASSFVDTGEAFF
TRBJ2-1	.	TRBV5-6	.	TGTGCCAGCAGCTCAAAAGGGGGACTACGCAACAATGAGCAGTTCTTC	CASSSKGGLRNNEQFF
TRBJ1-5	.	TRBV21-1	few	TGTGCCAGCAGCCCTATCGGTCAGCCCCAGCATTTT	CASSPIGQPQHF
TRBJ2-3	.	TRBV10-3	.	TGTGCCATCAGTGTGGGCGGGACCACAGATACGCAGTATTTT	CAISVGGTTDTQYF
TRBJ1-1	.	TRBV5-4	.	TGTGCCAGCAGCTTTATGGGGAGTGAAGCTTTCTTT	CASSFMGSEAFF
TRBJ2-7	.	TRBV5-1	.	TGCGCCAGCAGCTTAGGACTGATCTCCTACGAGCAGTACTTC	CASSLGLISYEQYF
TRBJ1-2	.	TRBV6-5	.	TGTGCCAGCAGTTCCTCCGGGAACGCCAACTATGGCTACACCTTC	CASSSSGNANYGYTF
TRBJ2-3	TRBD2	TRBV3-1/TRBV3-2	.	TGTGCCAGCAGCCAAAAGGCGGGAGTGGCAGATACGCAGTATTTT	CASSQKAGVADTQYF
TRBJ2-1	TRBD2	TRBV3-1/TRBV3-2	.	TGTGCCAGCAGCCAAGCGACTAGCGGGGACTACAATGAGCAGTTCTTC	CASSQATSGDYNEQFF
TRBJ1-3	.	TRBV5-4	.	TGTGCCAGCAGCCTCGAGGGTCGCTCTGGAAACACCATATATTTT	CASSLEGRSGNTIYF
TRBJ2-7	.	TRBV4-1	many	TGCGCCAGCAGCCGACAAGCAGGGTCCTACGAGCAGTACTTC	CASSRQAGSYEQYF
TRBJ2-7	TRBD1	TRBV11-1	.	TGTGCCAGCAGCTTGACAGGGGATACCTACGAGCAGTACTTC	CASSLTGDTYEQYF
TRBJ2-1	.	TRBV10-3	.	TGTGCCACTGTTAGCGGCGATGTCTCCTACAATGAGCAGTTCTTC	CATVSGDVSYNEQFF
TRBJ2-7	.	TRBV6-5	.	TGTGCCAGCAGTTACGGACTTCTCTCCTACGAGCAGTACTTC	CASSYGLLSYEQYF
TRBJ2-5	.	TRBV10-3	many	TGTGCCATCAGTGAAGCTCTCGTAGGCGGGACTCAAGAGACCCAGTACTTC	CAISEALVGGTQETQYF
TRBJ2-7	.	TRBV6-6	.	TGTGCCAGCAGTTACTCTGGGGGGACGGGGGAGCAGTACTTC	CASSYSGGTGEQYF
TRBJ2-7	.	TRBV7-8	.	TGTGCCAGCAGCCCCTTGGCGGATCGTACCTACGAGCAGTACTTC	CASSPLADRTYEQYF
TRBJ2-1	TRBD2	TRBV5-1	few	TGCGCCAGCAGCTTTAGTGCGGGACTAGCGAACAATGAGCAGTTCTTC	CASSFSAGLANNEQFF
TRBJ2-1	TRBD1	TRBV5-4	.	TGTGCCAGCAGCAGGGGACAGGGGACTGACAATGAGCAGTTCTTC	CASSRGQGTDNEQFF
TRBJ1-3	.	TRBV28	.	TGTGCCAGCAGTGTGACACCTTACTCTGGAAACACCATATATTTT	CASSVTPYSGNTIYF
TRBJ2-1	.	TRBV5-1	.	TGCGCCAGCAGCTTGGGGCTAGACCCCCATGAGCAGTTCTTC	CASSLGLDPHEQFF
TRBJ2-5	TRBD1	TRBV7-6	.	TGTGCCAGCAGCGAAGGACAGGGCCGAGAGACCCAGTACTTC	CASSEGQGRETQYF
TRBJ2-1	TRBD2	TRBV18	.	TGTGCCAGCTCACGGCGGGAGGGCTACAATGAGCAGTTCTTC	CASSRREGYNEQFF
TRBJ2-7	TRBD1	TRBV5-4	.	TGTGCCAGCTCCGAACAGGGGGCTCAAACCTACGAGCAGTACTTC	CASSEQGAQTYEQYF
TRBJ2-7	.	TRBV6-6	.	TGTGCCAGCAGTTATGCGGACGGGGACTACGAGCAGTACTTC	CASSYADGDYEQYF
TRBJ2-3	.	TRBV2	.	TGTGCCAGCAGTGAAGTTGGGCAGGGGTACACAGATACGCAGTATTTT	CASSEVGQGYTDTQYF
TRBJ2-7	TRBD2	TRBV29-1	.	TGCAGCGTTGAAGCGGGAGGCACCAACGAGCAGTACTTC	CSVEAGGTNEQYF
TRBJ1-6	.	TRBV5-1	.	TGCGCCAGCAGCTTGGGCAGGGGAGGGAATTCACCCCTCCACTTT	CASSLGRGGNSPLHF
TRBJ1-2	.	TRBV30	.	TGTGCCTGGAGTACCCCTGGGGGGGCTAACTATGGCTACACCTTC	CAWSTPGGANYGYTF
TRBJ1-6	.	TRBV5-5	once	TGTGCCAGCAGCTTGGCCCCCACGCAGGCTTCACCCCTCCACTTT	CASSLAPTQASPLHF